Below, one T cell receptor (beta chain) is given with its context. There are 16 residues in the CDR3. V trimming: 4 bases; J trimming: 1 base; junction bases outside the gene matches: 7. The germline V gene encodes CDR1 LGHDT and CDR2 YNNKEL (reference sequence). These data belong to a study of blood T cell repertoires in COVID-19. Study-wide background: The analysed material was cDNA or gDNA that came from T cells, B-cell-depleted T cells, or PBMCs.

Sequenced by immunoSEQ multiplex PCR; TCRdb stores in-frame clones only, minus some. The table shows approximately 260,000 clones, with around nine tenths occurring only once. This clonotype was obtained from a woman aged 55 to 70 who had recovered from COVID-19. Specimen: PBMCs or T cells enriched from blood (not recorded which). The chain employs TRBV3-1 (or the pseudogene TRBV3-2) and TRBJ2-5; TRBD2 matches 9 bases. CDR3 loop: CASSRGTSMIQETQYF. As DNA, the CDR3 is TGTGCCAGCAGCCGAGGGACTAGCATGATCCAAGAGACCCAGTACTTC.